Listed here are 22 T cell receptor beta chains from one sample, sequenced in a study of cytomegalovirus exposure and HLA in healthy donors. PCR primers comprised 60 Vbeta and 13 Jbeta primers. Data came from immunoSEQ multiplex PCR; TCRdb stores just in-frame clones and leaves some out. Of approximately 81,000 clones detected, 75% to 85% appear once; the ten largest clones hold under 3%. The specimen was PBMCs. These receptors were obtained from a man in his forties or fifties in good health and CMV-seropositive.

V and J are TRBV10-2 and TRBJ1-4; D remains unclear. Germline V gene lookup returns CDR1 WSHSY and CDR2 SAAADI. Trimming took off 4 bases at V and 0 bases at J, with 9 bases between the two ends. The CDR3 totals 15 residues. The CDR3 loop is CASSGHQATNEKLFF. The CDR3 nucleotides are TGCGCCAGCAGTGGACACCAAGCAACTAATGAAAAACTGTTTTTT.

The chain joins TRBV19 to TRBJ2-2; 9 positions agree with TRBD1. The V gene's germline CDR1 is LNHDA and CDR2 SQIVND (reference sequence). V was clipped by 6 bases and J by 4 bases; unmatched bases: 6. This CDR3 is built from 15 residues. The CDR3, as DNA: TGTGCCAGTAGGAGGGACAGGGCTTCCACCGGGGAGCTGTTTTTT. Translating gives CASRRDRASTGELFF. The complete variable domain, with remaining parts taken from reference TRBV19 and TRBJ2-2, reads DGGITQSPKYLFRKEGQNVTLSCEQNLNHDAMYWYRQDPGQGLRLIYYSQIVNDFQKGDIAEGYSVSREKKESFPLTVTSAQKNPTAFYLCASRRDRASTGELFFGEGSRLTVL.

This clone was counted a single time. The CDR3 spells CASSLRAGGGGSYNEQFF. CDR3 in DNA: TGTGCCAGCAGCTTACGAGCGGGAGGGGGTGGGTCCTACAATGAGCAGTTCTTC. The rearrangement joins TRBV7-6 to TRBJ2-1; 10 bases line up with TRBD2. The V and J ends lost 2 bases and 1 base, in that order; junction bases with no gene match: 8. CDR3 length: 18 residues. Germline CDR1 is SGHVS and CDR2 is FNYEAQ.

The CDR3 sequence is CASSLEGVWNTIYF. DNA for the CDR3: TGTGCCAGCAGCTTGGAAGGGGTTTGGAACACCATATATTTT. This rearrangement joins TRBV7-9 to TRBJ1-3, with a weak D call TRBD1 (5 bases). This CDR3 spans 14 amino acids. Trimming cost V 3 bases and J 7 bases, with 13 bases left between them. Germline CDR1 reads SEHNR; CDR2 reads FQNEAQ (reference sequence).

The rearrangement joins TRBV11-2 to TRBJ2-1; D may be TRBD2 (6 bases). Germline V gives CDR1 SGHAT, CDR2 FQNNGV. The CDR3 spans 15 residues. Between the trimmed V and J ends, which lost 5 bases and 6 bases, there was a span of 17 bases. The CDR3 region is CASSLFGGVGNEQFF. CDR3 coding DNA: TGTGCCAGCAGCCTTTTCGGGGGAGTAGGCAATGAGCAGTTCTTC. The whole variable domain, remainder taken from reference TRBV11-2 and TRBJ2-1, is EAGVAQSPRYKIIEKRQSVAFWCNPISGHATLYWYQQILGQGPKLLIQFQNNGVVDDSQLPKDRFSAERLKGVDSTLKIQPAKLEDSAVYLCASSLFGGVGNEQFFGPGTRLTVL.

This chain links TRBV4-2 with TRBJ2-7, with D possibly TRBD2 on 5 matching bases. This CDR3 comprises 14 residues. Germline V gene data show CDR1 as LGHNA and CDR2 as YNFKEQ. Trimming cost V 1 base and J 6 bases, with 13 bases left between them. CDR3 in DNA: TGTGCCAGCAGCCAAGCCGGGAATGTAGGCGAGCAGTACTTC. This sequence encodes CASSQAGNVGEQYF.

This clone was found once. V usage is TRBV19 and J usage is TRBJ2-2, with 7 bases aligning to TRBD2. J gave up 7 bases and V 3 bases, and 8 bases lay outside the gene matches. Looked up from germline, CDR1 is LNHDA and CDR2 is SQIVND (reference sequence). CDR3 length: 15 amino acids. CDR3 in DNA: TGTGCCAGTAGTATGTTTGCGGGAGTACTCGGGGAGCTGTTTTTT. This translates into CASSMFAGVLGELFF.

This sequence joins TRBV7-9 and TRBJ2-3; D unclear. The CDR3 is 14 residues long. Between the trimmed V and J ends, which lost 2 bases and 2 bases, there was a span of 8 bases. Germline-derived CDR1 and CDR2 are SEHNR and FQNEAQ (reference sequence). CDR3 nucleotides: TGTGCCAGCAGCTTACTTCTTCCCACAGATACGCAGTATTTT. Its protein product is CASSLLLPTDTQYF.

The V gene is TRBV4-2, the J gene TRBJ2-1; D gene unclear. The germline gives CDR1 LGHNA, CDR2 YNFKEQ. The CDR3 spans 13 residues. V lost 8 bases and J 4 bases, leaving 12 bases between the germline ends. CDR3 nucleotide sequence: TGTGCCAGCGGCAACTCAGGATACAATGAGCAGTTCTTC. Its translation: CASGNSGYNEQFF.

The chain employs TRBV9 and TRBJ2-3; 7 nucleotides align to TRBD2. Germline V gene data show CDR1 as SGDLS and CDR2 as YYNGEE. The junction had 8 bases not matched to a gene; V was cut back by 4 bases and J by 3 bases. This CDR3 has 15 amino acids. CDR3 sequence (DNA): TGTGCCAGCAGCTCTAGACGGGGGGAAACAGATACGCAGTATTTT. Encoded protein: CASSSRRGETDTQYF.

V gene TRBV19 combines with J gene TRBJ2-1; a weak D match, TRBD2 (6 bases). From germline, CDR1 is LNHDA and CDR2 SQIVND (reference sequence). This CDR3 has 20 amino acids. The V end was cut by 3 bases, the J end by 3 bases, with 27 bases between. CDR3 sequence (DNA): TGTGCCAGTAGTATTCGGCGTAGGGACTCGACACTTCTTGGCTACAATGAGCAGTTCTTC. Its protein product is CASSIRRRDSTLLGYNEQFF.

This clone was recorded a few times. This chain joins TRBV10-1 and TRBJ1-1; 7 bases line up with TRBD1. V was clipped by 3 bases and J by 11 bases; unmatched bases: 3. Germline loops: CDR1 WNHNN, CDR2 SYGVQD (reference sequence). The CDR3 covers 11 residues. CDR3 sequence (DNA): TGCGCCAGCAGTGAACAGGGGAGCGCTTTCTTT. This gives the protein CASSEQGSAFF.

This clone was seen a few times. DNA for the CDR3: TGTGCCAGCAGCTTGTCGAGCGGGAGGGCCTTGGAGACCCAGTACTTC. Its protein is CASSLSSGRALETQYF. The chain uses TRBV7-3 and TRBJ2-5; 10 positions match TRBD2. CDR3 length: 16 residues. Trimming took 3 bases from V and 5 from J; bases not matched to a gene: 9. CDR1 is SGHTA and CDR2 is FQGTGA in the germline V gene.

The CDR3 region is CASSVNLGADTQYF. The CDR3 DNA sequence: TGCGCCAGCAGCGTTAACCTAGGGGCAGATACGCAGTATTTT. The chain recombines TRBV5-1 with TRBJ2-3, with a tentative D call TRBD1 (5 bases). Germline V lookup: CDR1 SGHRS, CDR2 YFSETQ. CDR3 length: 14 residues. Between the trimmed V and J ends, which lost 4 bases and 4 bases, there was a span of 13 bases. The full variable domain, rest sourced from reference TRBV5-1 and TRBJ2-3, is KAGVTQTPRYLIKTRGQQVTLSCSPISGHRSVSWYQQTPGQGLQFLFEYFSETQRNKGNFPGRFSGRQFSNSRSEMNVSTLELGDSALYLCASSVNLGADTQYFGPGTRLTVL.

This chain uses TRBV4-1 with TRBJ1-2; no firm D call. The germline V and J ends were trimmed by 0 bases and 4 bases, with 12 bases remaining between them. This CDR3 has 15 residues. CDR1 is MGHRA, CDR2 YSYEKL, per germline. The CDR3 DNA follows: TGCGCCAGCAGCCAAGATCTACAGCAAGGCTATGGCTACACCTTC. This gives the protein CASSQDLQQGYGYTF.

The rearrangement joins TRBV7-3 to TRBJ2-7; a weak D match, TRBD2 (5 bases). Between the trimmed V and J ends, which lost 5 bases and 7 bases, there was a span of 21 bases. Germline CDR1 SGHTA, CDR2 FQGTGA. The CDR3 consists of 15 residues. The CDR3 region is CASSQSGINTQEQYF. CDR3 coding DNA: TGTGCCAGCAGCCAATCGGGAATCAATACGCAAGAGCAGTACTTC.

V usage is TRBV9 and J usage is TRBJ2-7, with 9 bases that match TRBD1. The germline V gene has CDR1 SGDLS and CDR2 YYNGEE. This CDR3 has 16 residues. V was clipped by 4 bases and J by 6 bases; unmatched bases: 14. The CDR3, as DNA: TGTGCCAGCAGCCGTTCGATAGGGACAGGGCTGGGCGAGCAGTACTTC. Translating it yields CASSRSIGTGLGEQYF. Using reference TRBV9 and TRBJ2-7 for the parts outside the CDR3, the full variable domain is DSGVTQTPKHLITATGQRVTLRCSPRSGDLSVYWYQQSLDQGLQFLIQYYNGEERAKGNILERFSAQQFPDLHSELNLSSLELGDSALYFCASSRSIGTGLGEQYFGPGTRLTVT.

This clone was seen only a few times. J is TRBJ1-1 and V is TRBV18, with D perhaps matching TRBD1 (5 bases). Germline values: CDR1 KGHSH, CDR2 LQKENI. Trimming pared 4 bases from V and 1 base from J, leaving 7 bases between. This CDR3 spans 13 amino acids. DNA for the CDR3: TGTGCCAGCTCACAACAGGAGAACACTGAAGCTTTCTTT. Amino acid sequence: CASSQQENTEAFF. Looking up the rest from reference TRBV18 and TRBJ1-1 gives the full variable domain: NAGVMQNPRHLVRRRGQEARLRCSPMKGHSHVYWYRQLPEEGLKFMVYLQKENIIDESGMPKERFSAEFPKEGPSILRIQQVVRGDSAAYFCASSQQENTEAFFGQGTRLTVV.

The chain combines TRBV7-2 with TRBJ2-7, with D possibly being TRBD1 (6 bases). Germline V gives CDR1 SGHTA, CDR2 FQGNSA. Trimming left V 5 bases short and J 2 bases short, with 16 bases between. This CDR3 is 15 amino acids long. The CDR3 DNA reads TGTGCCAGCAGCCCCCGAGGACAGCTCACCTACGAGCAGTACTTC. Encoded protein: CASSPRGQLTYEQYF.

The CDR3 nucleotides read TGTGCCAGCAGTTCTTCCGTCTCAGGGGCCGGCTATGGCTACACCTTC. This codes for CASSSSVSGAGYGYTF. This chain connects TRBV27 to TRBJ1-2; D is possibly TRBD1 (6 bases). Trimming removed 4 bases at V and 4 bases at J, with 19 bases between. Looked up from germline, CDR1 is MNHEY and CDR2 is SMNVEV (reference sequence). The CDR3 has 16 residues.

The chain joins TRBV4-2 to TRBJ2-3, with a weak D call TRBD2 (5 bases). CDR1 and CDR2 from the germline V gene are LGHNA and YNFKEQ. This CDR3 has 17 amino acids. With 0 bases removed from V and 2 bases from J, the gap between germline ends came to 15 bases. For the CDR3, the DNA is TGTGCCAGCAGCCAAGAGGCAGCGGCCTACCTCACAGATACGCAGTATTTT. This encodes CASSQEAAAYLTDTQYF.

The V call is TRBV18, the J call TRBJ2-5; 12 bases align to TRBD1. The CDR3 length is 15 residues. V lost 5 bases to trimming and J lost 4 bases; unmatched junction nucleotides: 5. The V gene's germline CDR1 is KGHSH and CDR2 LQKENI. The CDR3 loop is CASSLGQGAVETQYF. The DNA for the CDR3 is TGTGCCAGCTCATTGGGACAGGGGGCTGTAGAGACCCAGTACTTC.